The present T cell receptor (beta chain) was sequenced within a study of identifying expanded T cells in peripheral blood. Germline V lookup: CDR1 SGDLS, CDR2 YYNGEE. Trimming took off 0 bases at V and 5 bases at J, with 12 bases between the two ends. The CDR3 covers 15 residues. To note about this clone: The antigen is unknown.

During the collection period, no donor immune events like infections were recorded. Study results and limitations: Clone count variance between approximately 2-week samples rose with total template count.

Libraries were prepared by immunoSEQ multiplex PCR; TCRdb keeps only in-frame clonotypes and omits some of them. The sample has approximately 100,000 clones; about 88% are singletons. This TCR was recovered from a person between 18 and 69 years old in good health. The V and J genes are TRBV9 and TRBJ2-1; D is unresolved. The specimen sequenced was blood. This CDR3 reads CASSVGLGPHNEQFF. DNA for the CDR3: TGTGCCAGCAGCGTAGGTCTGGGTCCCCACAATGAGCAGTTCTTC.